The clone carrying this T cell receptor beta chain has a single count. Its specificity is not known. A read error may account for a junction end that differs from germline. CDR1 and CDR2 from the germline V gene are DFQATT and SNEGSKA (reference sequence). The CDR3 is 13 amino acids. The sample is drawn from a study of yellow fever vaccine responses in identical twins. General study points: Twins reportedly had a vaccine T cell response that seemed partly convergent, partly personalized.

TCRdb reanalysed the RT-PCR reads using MiXCR and keeps one entry per CDR3 protein. The table lists over 5,500 distinct CDR3 sequences, about 83% of them singletons, with roughly 3.5% in the top ten. V and J are TRBV20-1 and TRBJ1-1; D gene unclear. The sample here was T cells from blood (PBMCs), unsorted or a sorted subset (not recorded which), taken before or after yellow fever vaccination (not recorded which). This clonotype originated in a woman younger than 30 who received the yellow fever vaccine. CDR3 bases: TGCAGTGCAAGAGGTCCGAGGGAGACTGAAGCTTTCTTT. Residues: CSARGPRETEAFF.